This record looks at one TCR beta chain sequence and its context. Its antigen is currently unknown. The data stem from a study of shared clonotypes between healthy human individuals. In the study overall: Each donor had three CD4 naive, three CD4 memory, two CD8 naive and one CD8 memory plate. Overall study findings and caveats: Even with large depth, rarefaction showed that sorted-subset sequencing was incomplete. A generally larger estimated richness was seen in naive subsets than in memory subsets.

Trimming shortened V by 2 bases and J by 8 bases, and 15 bases separated the two germline ends. There are 14 residues in the CDR3. Germline assignment: CDR1 MDHEN and CDR2 SYDVKM. Template for every sorted-subset replicate PCR totaled around 200 ng DNA, roughly 30,000 T cell genomes. Libraries were prepared by immunoSEQ multiplex PCR; TCRdb keeps only in-frame clonotypes and omits some of them. The sample includes 560,000 or so clones, about 96% of them seen just once. The naive CD8 population came from CD45RO-negative cells selected for CCR7, without terminally differentiated effector memory CD45RA+ cells.

This TCR was recovered from a woman in her twenties or thirties in good health. The sequencing input was naive CD8+ T cells sorted from blood. The rearrangement links TRBV28 to TRBJ1-2; TRBD1 might be the D (6 bases). In nucleotides, the CDR3 is TGTGCCAGCAGTTTAAGGAGGGGGGGAGACGGCTACACCTTC. Amino acids: CASSLRRGGDGYTF.